The 20 T cell receptor beta chains below were found in one sample sequenced in a study of shared clonotypes between healthy human individuals (dated by TCRdb to 2018 to 2021). The library was produced with the immunoSEQ multiplex PCR assay. TCRdb took over this immuneACCESS table, retaining in-frame rearrangements with V and J assigned. Such tables are incomplete; in checked studies, under half of the missing clones stem from an unresolved V gene, and the remainder is unexplained. The sample contains approximately 350,000 clones, roughly 96% of them found a single time. The ten biggest clones cover around 0.29% of the sample. The specimen was memory CD8+ T cells sorted from blood. In light of the paper, this sample's cell subset or site label describes: CD45RO+ cells pooled with CCR7-negative TemRA cells. These receptors originate from a man aged 30 to 39 in good health.

The rearrangement joins TRBV2 to TRBJ2-7; D uncertain. Between the trimmed V and J ends, which lost 6 bases and 1 base, there was a span of 16 bases. Germline V gene data show CDR1 as SNHLY and CDR2 as FYNNEI. The CDR3 consists of 15 residues. The CDR3 DNA is TGTGCCAGCAGCAACACTGGGCGACCTTCCTACGAGCAGTACTTC. Protein product: CASSNTGRPSYEQYF.

This sequence joins TRBV6-5 and TRBJ2-3; 7 bases are shared with TRBD1. Trimming took 4 bases from V and 2 from J; bases not matched to a gene: 3. The CDR3 is made up of 14 amino acids. Germline lookup yields CDR1 MNHEY and CDR2 SVGAGI. CDR3 in amino acids: CASSLTGITDTQYF. CDR3 in DNA: TGTGCCAGCAGTTTGACAGGGATCACAGATACGCAGTATTTT.

Here the CDR3 reads CASSKGQGTYEQYF. In nucleotides, the CDR3 is TGTGCCAGCAGCAAGGGACAGGGGACCTACGAGCAGTACTTC. This rearrangement joins TRBV21-1 to TRBJ2-7; whether TRBD1, the table's D call, matches the DNA was not checked. TRBV21-1 is labeled a pseudogene. CDR3 length equals 14 residues.

The chain employs TRBV14 and TRBJ2-5; 9 nucleotides match TRBD2. The V gene's germline CDR1 is SGHDN and CDR2 FVKESK. V was pared by 3 bases and J by 4 bases, with 18 bases of the junction left unmatched. This CDR3 is built from 19 residues. The chain's CDR3 is CASSQEKLAGGPLGETQYF. DNA for the CDR3: TGTGCCAGCAGCCAGGAGAAACTGGCGGGAGGGCCGTTGGGAGAGACCCAGTACTTC.

The chain is built from TRBV9 and TRBJ1-2; D ambiguous. The CDR3 sequence is 14 residues long. V shed 2 bases and J shed 5 bases, with 13 bases lying between them. CDR1 and CDR2 from the germline V gene are SGDLS and YYNGEE. CDR3 bases: TGTGCCAGCAGCGTTGAGGAGGGTTGGTATGGCTACACCTTC. It encodes CASSVEEGWYGYTF.

This clone appeared a single time. This chain links TRBV4-2 with TRBJ2-7; 12 bases fit TRBD2. The germline CDR1 and CDR2 sequences are LGHNA and YNFKEQ. Germline trimming cut 3 bases from V and 3 bases from J; bases unmatched to any gene: 6. The CDR3 loop spans 16 amino acids. CDR3 sequence: CASSHAETSGSYEQYF. CDR3 nucleotides: TGTGCCAGCAGCCACGCCGAGACTAGCGGGAGCTACGAGCAGTACTTC.

V usage is TRBV14 and J usage is TRBJ2-6; no clear D gene. The CDR3 extends over 14 amino acids. V was clipped by 3 bases and J by 1 base, with 4 bases between them. Germline CDR1 and CDR2: SGHDN and FVKESK. This CDR3 reads CASSHESGANVLTF. For the CDR3, the DNA is TGTGCCAGCAGCCACGAATCTGGGGCCAACGTCCTGACTTTC.

V gene TRBV9 combines with J gene TRBJ2-1; 7 bases are shared with TRBD2. Germline V gene lookup returns CDR1 SGDLS and CDR2 YYNGEE. The CDR3 has 15 amino acids. Trimming cost V 0 bases and J 8 bases; bases outside gene matches: 8. CDR3: CASSVGVSGWYEQFF. In nucleotides, the CDR3 is TGTGCCAGCAGCGTAGGGGTTAGCGGGTGGTATGAGCAGTTCTTC.

This chain uses TRBV5-8 with TRBJ2-7, with D perhaps being TRBD1 or TRBD2 (5 bases each). Trimming pared 2 bases from V and 0 bases from J, leaving 12 bases between. From germline, CDR1 is SGHTS and CDR2 YDEGEE. The CDR3 length is 15 residues. In DNA, the CDR3 is TGTGCCAGCAGCTTTCTTTTTGGGGGCTCCTACGAGCAGTACTTC. Protein product: CASSFLFGGSYEQYF.

V usage is TRBV7-2 and J usage is TRBJ2-7; maybe TRBD2 (5 bases). The CDR3 runs to 15 residues. Germline V gene lookup returns CDR1 SGHTA and CDR2 FQGNSA. Between the trimmed V and J ends, which lost 2 bases and 0 bases, there was a span of 11 bases. As DNA, the CDR3 is TGTGCCAGCAGCTTAAGGGCGAGCGGCTCCTACGAGCAGTACTTC. Residues: CASSLRASGSYEQYF.

V and J are TRBV4-1 and TRBJ2-7; TRBD2 matches at 11 bases. The CDR3 contains 19 residues. CDR1 is MGHRA, CDR2 YSYEKL, per germline. Trimming removed 2 bases from V and 1 base from J; junction bases left unmatched: 13. The CDR3 loop is CASSQKYGTSGRTSYEQYF. CDR3 DNA sequence: TGCGCCAGCAGCCAAAAATACGGGACTAGCGGAAGGACATCCTACGAGCAGTACTTC.

The chain couples TRBV1 to TRBJ2-1; the tabulated D call, TRBD1, remains unverified against the DNA. TRBV1 is deemed a pseudogene. The CDR3 is 15 residues long. This CDR3 reads CTSSQYRGRGHEQFF. The CDR3 DNA follows: TGCACCAGCAGCCAATACCGGGGCAGGGGGCATGAGCAGTTCTTC.

A single count supports this clone. This chain joins TRBV5-4 and TRBJ2-2, with TRBD2 matching over 7 bases. Looked up from germline, CDR1 is SGHNT and CDR2 is YYREEE (reference sequence). The ends lost 0 bases at V and 6 bases at J; junction bases unmatched: 2. The CDR3 consists of 14 residues. CDR3 coding DNA: TGTGCCAGCAGCTTGGCTCGGGGGGCCGGGGAGCTGTTTTTT. Translation: CASSLARGAGELFF. The variable domain in full, completed from reference TRBV5-4 and TRBJ2-2, reads ETGVTQSPTHLIKTRGQQVTLRCSSQSGHNTVSWYQQALGQGPQFIFQYYREEENGRGNFPPRFSGLQFPNYSSELNVNALELDDSALYLCASSLARGAGELFFGEGSRLTVL.

On this clone itself: Other nucleotide sequences from this sample produce the same CDR3. This rearrangement joins TRBV20-1 to TRBJ1-1; no clear D gene. The CDR3 has 11 residues. V lost 5 bases and J lost 1, with 5 bases in between. Germline CDR1 DFQATT, CDR2 SNEGSKA (reference sequence). CDR3 nucleotides: TGCAGTGCTCGGGGGAACACTGAAGCTTTCTTT. Amino acids: CSARGNTEAFF.

This CDR3 is CASRSGLAGGNEQFF. In DNA, the CDR3 is TGTGCCAGCAGGTCCGGACTAGCGGGAGGGAATGAGCAGTTCTTC. This chain joins TRBV6-1 and TRBJ2-1; 15 bases fit TRBD2. Trimming took 6 bases from V and 7 from J; bases not matched to a gene: 4. Germline V gives CDR1 MNHNS, CDR2 SASEGT. The CDR3 has 15 residues.

The chain links TRBV5-1 to TRBJ2-5, with 10 bases that match TRBD2. The germline V gene encodes CDR1 SGHRS and CDR2 YFSETQ. CDR3 size: 14 residues. Losses at the gene ends were 3 bases for V and 7 bases for J; bases not matched to a gene: 6. In DNA form, the CDR3 reads TGCGCCAGCAGCTCTAGCGGGAGTGGTGGGACCCAGTACTTC. It yields the protein CASSSSGSGGTQYF.

V and J are TRBV7-8 and TRBJ2-3, with no clear D. The V gene's germline CDR1 is SGHVS and CDR2 FQNEAQ. The length of the CDR3 is 13 residues. The V and J ends lost 0 bases and 5 bases respectively, with 6 bases between them. The CDR3 coding sequence is TGTGCCAGCAGCTTAGCGGGGATAGATACGCAGTATTTT. It yields the protein CASSLAGIDTQYF.

The chain carries TRBV27 and TRBJ1-2; 10 bases map to TRBD1. The CDR3 extends over 15 amino acids. Losses at the gene ends were 4 bases for V and 5 bases for J; bases not matched to a gene: 7. In germline, CDR1 is MNHEY, CDR2 SMNVEV (reference sequence). CDR3 loop: CASSSPGQGSYGYTF. The CDR3 DNA reads TGTGCCAGCAGTTCGCCGGGACAGGGGTCTTATGGCTACACCTTC.

The V and J genes are TRBV19 and TRBJ1-2; no firm D call. With 6 bases removed from V and 7 bases from J, the gap between germline ends came to 12 bases. The germline V gene has CDR1 LNHDA and CDR2 SQIVND (reference sequence). This CDR3 comprises 12 residues. This CDR3 reads CASSPSASGYTF. CDR3 coding DNA: TGTGCCAGTAGCCCCTCTGCAAGTGGCTACACCTTC.

The CDR3 loop is CASSWDRGYEQYF. In DNA form, the CDR3 reads TGTGCCAGCAGTTGGGACAGGGGTTACGAGCAGTACTTC. The chain combines TRBV6-6 with TRBJ2-7; 10 bases are a match to TRBD1. The J segment lost 4 bases and the V segment lost 4 bases, leaving 1 base of the junction unmatched. The germline V gene encodes CDR1 MNHNY and CDR2 SVGAGI (reference sequence). The CDR3 sequence is 13 residues long.